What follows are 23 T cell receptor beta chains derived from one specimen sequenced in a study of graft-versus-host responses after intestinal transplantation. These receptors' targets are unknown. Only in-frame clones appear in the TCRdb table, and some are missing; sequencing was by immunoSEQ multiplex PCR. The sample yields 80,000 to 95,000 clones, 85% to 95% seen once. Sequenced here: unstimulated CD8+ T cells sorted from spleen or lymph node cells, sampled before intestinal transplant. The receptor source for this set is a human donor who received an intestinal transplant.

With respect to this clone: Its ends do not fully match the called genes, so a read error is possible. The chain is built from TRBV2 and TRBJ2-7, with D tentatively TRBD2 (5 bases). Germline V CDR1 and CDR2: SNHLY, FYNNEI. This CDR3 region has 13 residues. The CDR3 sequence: CASRNGQASSHLF. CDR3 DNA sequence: TGTGCCAGCAGGAACGGCCAGGCCTCTAGCCACCTCTTC.

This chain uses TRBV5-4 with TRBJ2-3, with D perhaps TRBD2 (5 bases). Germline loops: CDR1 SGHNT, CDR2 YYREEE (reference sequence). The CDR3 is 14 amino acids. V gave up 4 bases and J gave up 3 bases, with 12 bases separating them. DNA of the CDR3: TGTGCCAGCAGCCACCTGGGAGAAACAGATACGCAGTATTTT. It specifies CASSHLGETDTQYF.

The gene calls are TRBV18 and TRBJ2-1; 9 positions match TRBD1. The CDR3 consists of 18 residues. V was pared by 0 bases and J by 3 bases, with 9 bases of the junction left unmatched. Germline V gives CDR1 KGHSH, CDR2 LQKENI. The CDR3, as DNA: TGTGCCAGCTCACCACCGGAACCCGGGACAGGGCTCTACAATGAGCAGTTCTTC. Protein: CASSPPEPGTGLYNEQFF.

DNA for the CDR3: TGCGCCAGCAGCTTGCCATCGGACACCTCGAACACTGAAGCTTTCTTT. This translates into CASSLPSDTSNTEAFF. J is TRBJ1-1 and V is TRBV5-1; perhaps TRBD1 as D (5 bases). Between the trimmed V and J ends, which lost 1 base and 1 base, there was a span of 14 bases. CDR3 length: 16 amino acids. Germline V gene data show CDR1 as SGHRS and CDR2 as YFSETQ.

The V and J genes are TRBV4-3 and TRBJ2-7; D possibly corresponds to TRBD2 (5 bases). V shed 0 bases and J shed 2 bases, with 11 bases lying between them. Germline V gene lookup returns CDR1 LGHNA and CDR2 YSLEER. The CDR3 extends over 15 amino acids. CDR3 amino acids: CASSQERAPTYEQYF. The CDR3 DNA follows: TGCGCCAGCAGCCAAGAGAGGGCCCCTACCTACGAGCAGTACTTC.

Here the CDR3 DNA reads TGTGCCAGCAGCTTAGCTAGCGGGGGGGCGTGGGGCACAGATACGCAGTATTTT. It codes for CASSLASGGAWGTDTQYF. The chain carries TRBV7-2 and TRBJ2-3, with 11 nucleotides matching TRBD2. The CDR3 has 18 amino acids. V was pared by 0 bases and J by 1 base, with 6 bases of the junction left unmatched. In germline, CDR1 is SGHTA, CDR2 FQGNSA.

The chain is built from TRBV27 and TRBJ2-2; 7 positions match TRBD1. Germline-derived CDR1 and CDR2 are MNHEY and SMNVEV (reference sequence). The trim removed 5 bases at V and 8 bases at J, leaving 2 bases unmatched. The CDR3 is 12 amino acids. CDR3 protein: CASSRQGGELFF. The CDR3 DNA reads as TGTGCCAGCAGTAGACAGGGAGGGGAGCTGTTTTTT.

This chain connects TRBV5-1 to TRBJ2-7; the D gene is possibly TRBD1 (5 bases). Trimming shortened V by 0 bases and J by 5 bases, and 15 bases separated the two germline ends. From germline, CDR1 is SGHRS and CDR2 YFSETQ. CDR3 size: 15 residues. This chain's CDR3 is CASSLAGREGDEQYF. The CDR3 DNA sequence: TGCGCCAGCAGCTTGGCCGGAAGGGAAGGGGACGAGCAGTACTTC.

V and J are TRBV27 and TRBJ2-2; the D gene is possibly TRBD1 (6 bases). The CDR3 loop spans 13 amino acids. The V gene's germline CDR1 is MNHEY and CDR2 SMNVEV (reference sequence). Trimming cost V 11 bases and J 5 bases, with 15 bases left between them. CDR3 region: CAGREGGTGELFF. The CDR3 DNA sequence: TGTGCCGGTCGAGAAGGGGGAACCGGGGAGCTGTTTTTT.

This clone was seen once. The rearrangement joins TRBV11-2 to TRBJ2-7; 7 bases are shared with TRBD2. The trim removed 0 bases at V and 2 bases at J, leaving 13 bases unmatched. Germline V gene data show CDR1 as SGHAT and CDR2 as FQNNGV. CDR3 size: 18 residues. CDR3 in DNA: TGTGCCAGCAGCTTAGATCGGGTTAGTAGCGGGCCACCCTACGAGCAGTACTTC. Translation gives CASSLDRVSSGPPYEQYF. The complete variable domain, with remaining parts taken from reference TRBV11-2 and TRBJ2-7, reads EAGVAQSPRYKIIEKRQSVAFWCNPISGHATLYWYQQILGQGPKLLIQFQNNGVVDDSQLPKDRFSAERLKGVDSTLKIQPAKLEDSAVYLCASSLDRVSSGPPYEQYFGPGTRLTVT.

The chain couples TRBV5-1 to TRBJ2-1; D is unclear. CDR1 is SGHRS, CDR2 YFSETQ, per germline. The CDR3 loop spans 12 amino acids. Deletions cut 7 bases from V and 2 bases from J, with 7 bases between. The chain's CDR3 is CASGSTYNEQFF. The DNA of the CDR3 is TGCGCCAGCGGTAGCACCTACAATGAGCAGTTCTTC.

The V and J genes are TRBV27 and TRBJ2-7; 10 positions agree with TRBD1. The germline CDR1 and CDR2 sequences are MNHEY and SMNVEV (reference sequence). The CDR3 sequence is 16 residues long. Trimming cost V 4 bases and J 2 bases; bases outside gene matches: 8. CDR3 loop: CASSWGTGALAYEQYF. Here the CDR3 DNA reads TGTGCCAGCAGTTGGGGGACAGGGGCGCTCGCCTACGAGCAGTACTTC.

CDR3 amino acids: CASSLARLGQQNTEAFF. The CDR3 coding sequence is TGTGCCAGCAGCTTAGCTCGTTTGGGACAGCAGAACACTGAAGCTTTCTTT. The V gene is TRBV7-8, the J gene TRBJ1-1, with 7 bases identical to TRBD1. This CDR3 is built from 17 residues. Looked up from germline, CDR1 is SGHVS and CDR2 is FQNEAQ. V lost 0 bases to trimming and J lost 1 base; unmatched junction nucleotides: 8.

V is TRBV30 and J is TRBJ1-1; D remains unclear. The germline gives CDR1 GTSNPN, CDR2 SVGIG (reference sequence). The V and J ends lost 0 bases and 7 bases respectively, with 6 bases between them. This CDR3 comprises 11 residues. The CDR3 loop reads CAWSVGGEAFF. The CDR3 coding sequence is TGTGCCTGGAGTGTCGGAGGTGAAGCTTTCTTT.

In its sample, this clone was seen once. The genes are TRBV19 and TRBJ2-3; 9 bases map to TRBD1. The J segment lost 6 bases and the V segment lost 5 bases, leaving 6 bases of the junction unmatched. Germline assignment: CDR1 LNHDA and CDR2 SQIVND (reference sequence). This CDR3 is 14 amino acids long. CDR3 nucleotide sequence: TGTGCCAGTAGTCCGAACAGGGGGCGGGATACGCAGTATTTT. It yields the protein CASSPNRGRDTQYF.

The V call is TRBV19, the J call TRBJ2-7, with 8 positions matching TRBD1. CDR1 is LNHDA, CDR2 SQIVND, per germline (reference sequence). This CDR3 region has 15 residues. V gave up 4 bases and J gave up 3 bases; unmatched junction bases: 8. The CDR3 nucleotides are TGTGCCAGTAGTACTAATACAGGGGGTGGCTACGAGCAGTACTTC. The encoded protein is CASSTNTGGGYEQYF.

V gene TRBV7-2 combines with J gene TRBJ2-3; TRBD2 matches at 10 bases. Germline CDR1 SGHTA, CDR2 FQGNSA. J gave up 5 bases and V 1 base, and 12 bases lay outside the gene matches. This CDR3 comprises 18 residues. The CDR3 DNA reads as TGTGCCAGCAGCTTAGTAGGGGTAGCGGGGGGTCCGGGAGATACGCAGTATTTT. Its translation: CASSLVGVAGGPGDTQYF. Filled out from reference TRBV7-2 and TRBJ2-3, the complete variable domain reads GAGVSQSPSNKVTEKGKDVELRCDPISGHTALYWYRQSLGQGLEFLIYFQGNSAPDKSGLPSDRFSAERTGGSVSTLTIQRTQQEDSAVYLCASSLVGVAGGPGDTQYFGPGTRLTVL.

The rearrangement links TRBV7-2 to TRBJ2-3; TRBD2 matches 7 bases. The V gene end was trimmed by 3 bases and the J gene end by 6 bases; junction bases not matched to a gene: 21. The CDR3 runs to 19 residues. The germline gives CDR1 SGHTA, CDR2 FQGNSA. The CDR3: CASSFDIQPTGGRFDTQYF. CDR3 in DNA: TGTGCCAGCAGCTTCGATATTCAACCCACGGGGGGACGGTTTGATACGCAGTATTTT.

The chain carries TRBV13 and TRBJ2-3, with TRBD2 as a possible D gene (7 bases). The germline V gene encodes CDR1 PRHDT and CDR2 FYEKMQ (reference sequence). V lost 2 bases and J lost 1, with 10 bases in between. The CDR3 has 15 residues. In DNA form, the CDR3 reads TGTGCCAGCAGCTTACGAGGGGGGGGCACAGATACGCAGTATTTT. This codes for CASSLRGGGTDTQYF.

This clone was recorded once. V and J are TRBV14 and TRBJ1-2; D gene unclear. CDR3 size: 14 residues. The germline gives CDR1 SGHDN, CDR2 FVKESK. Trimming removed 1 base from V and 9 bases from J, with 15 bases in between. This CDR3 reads CASSQATGEGSYTF. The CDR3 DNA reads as TGTGCCAGCAGCCAAGCTACCGGGGAGGGAAGCTACACCTTC. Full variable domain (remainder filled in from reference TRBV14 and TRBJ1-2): EAGVTQFPSHSVIEKGQTVTLRCDPISGHDNLYWYRRVMGKEIKFLLHFVKESKQDESGMPNNRFLAERTGGTYSTLKVQPAELEDSGVYFCASSQATGEGSYTFGSGTRLTVV.

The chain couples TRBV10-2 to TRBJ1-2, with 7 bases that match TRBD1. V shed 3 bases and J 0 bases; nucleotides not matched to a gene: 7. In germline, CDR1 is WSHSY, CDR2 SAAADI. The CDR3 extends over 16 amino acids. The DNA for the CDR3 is TGCGCCAGCAGTGAAGGAGGGGGCGACACTAACTATGGCTACACCTTC. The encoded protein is CASSEGGGDTNYGYTF.

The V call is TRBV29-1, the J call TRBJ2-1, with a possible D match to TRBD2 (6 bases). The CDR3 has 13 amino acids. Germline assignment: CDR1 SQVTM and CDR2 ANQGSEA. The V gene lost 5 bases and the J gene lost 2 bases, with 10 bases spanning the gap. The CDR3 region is CSVFGSTYNEQFF. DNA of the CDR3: TGCAGCGTTTTCGGGAGCACCTACAATGAGCAGTTCTTC.

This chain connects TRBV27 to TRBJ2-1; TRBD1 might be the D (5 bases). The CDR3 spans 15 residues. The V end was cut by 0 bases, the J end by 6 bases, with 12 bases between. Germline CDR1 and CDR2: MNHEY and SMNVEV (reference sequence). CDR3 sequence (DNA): TGTGCCAGCAGTTTATCGCAGGGCAGATCCAATGAGCAGTTCTTC. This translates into CASSLSQGRSNEQFF.